This passage covers 7 T cell receptor beta chains from one sample sequenced in a study of radiotherapy plus CTLA-4 blockade in lung cancer. Assay used: immunoSEQ multiplex PCR; TCRdb lists only in-frame clones, some missing. The sample consists of about 59,000 clones, about 72% of them appearing once. The sample was peripheral blood, taken from a patient treated with radiotherapy plus ipilimumab. The receptors here all came from a human donor with non-small cell lung cancer who had a complete response to radiotherapy plus ipilimumab.

The chain joins TRBV30 to TRBJ2-2, with TRBD1 matching over 9 bases. CDR1 GTSNPN and CDR2 SVGIG come from the germline V gene (reference sequence). The CDR3 is 16 residues long. V gave up 8 bases and J gave up 0 bases; unmatched junction bases: 10. The CDR3 DNA reads as TGTGCCCTAACTACAGGGGGCTCACCGAACACCGGGGAGCTGTTTTTT. Protein: CALTTGGSPNTGELFF.

The rearrangement joins TRBV4-2 to TRBJ1-1; D is perhaps TRBD1 (5 bases). V lost 2 bases and J lost 4, with 14 bases in between. There are 15 residues in the CDR3. Germline V gene sequence: CDR1 LGHNA, CDR2 YNFKEQ. The CDR3 bases are TGTGCCAGCAGCCAACAGACAGACTGGGGCACTGAAGCTTTCTTT. This gives the protein CASSQQTDWGTEAFF.

This clone occurred a few times. The CDR3 DNA is TGTGCCAGCAGTGAAAGGGAAGCGGGGAGCCTCGGCGAGCAGTACTTC. The encoded protein is CASSEREAGSLGEQYF. V gene TRBV2 combines with J gene TRBJ2-7, with 7 nucleotides matching TRBD2. This CDR3 region has 16 residues. J gave up 6 bases and V 2 bases, and 13 bases lay outside the gene matches. Germline assignment: CDR1 SNHLY and CDR2 FYNNEI.

This chain joins TRBV9 and TRBJ2-7; 8 nucleotides agree with TRBD1. The CDR3 is made up of 14 amino acids. Looked up from germline, CDR1 is SGDLS and CDR2 is YYNGEE. Trimming removed 2 bases from V and 6 bases from J; junction bases left unmatched: 7. CDR3 protein: CASSVQGASSEQYF. CDR3 nucleotides: TGTGCCAGCAGCGTGCAGGGGGCGTCGTCCGAGCAGTACTTC.

The J gene is TRBJ2-3, the V gene TRBV30, with 7 bases aligning to TRBD2. V dropped 0 bases and J dropped 1; count of bases not matched to a gene: 7. The germline CDR1 and CDR2 sequences are GTSNPN and SVGIG (reference sequence). This CDR3 spans 16 amino acids. CDR3 coding DNA: TGTGCCTGGAGTGTACGTCCTAGCGGACGCACAGATACGCAGTATTTT. This gives the protein CAWSVRPSGRTDTQYF.

This chain connects TRBV18 to TRBJ1-5, with D perhaps matching TRBD1 (5 bases). Trimming took 3 bases from V and 0 from J, leaving 6 bases between them. The CDR3 loop spans 14 amino acids. Germline V lookup: CDR1 KGHSH, CDR2 LQKENI. The CDR3 reads CASSPGGSNQPQHF. The CDR3 DNA reads TGTGCCAGCTCACCCGGGGGTAGCAATCAGCCCCAGCATTTT.

This sequence joins TRBV4-3 and TRBJ2-6; 7 bases map to TRBD1. The germline gives CDR1 LGHNA, CDR2 YSLEER. This CDR3 contains 16 residues. Trimming cost V 4 bases and J 0 bases; bases outside gene matches: 3. CDR3 coding DNA: TGCGCCAGCAGCCGTACAGGGGTCTCTGGGGCCAACGTCCTGACTTTC. This translates into CASSRTGVSGANVLTF.